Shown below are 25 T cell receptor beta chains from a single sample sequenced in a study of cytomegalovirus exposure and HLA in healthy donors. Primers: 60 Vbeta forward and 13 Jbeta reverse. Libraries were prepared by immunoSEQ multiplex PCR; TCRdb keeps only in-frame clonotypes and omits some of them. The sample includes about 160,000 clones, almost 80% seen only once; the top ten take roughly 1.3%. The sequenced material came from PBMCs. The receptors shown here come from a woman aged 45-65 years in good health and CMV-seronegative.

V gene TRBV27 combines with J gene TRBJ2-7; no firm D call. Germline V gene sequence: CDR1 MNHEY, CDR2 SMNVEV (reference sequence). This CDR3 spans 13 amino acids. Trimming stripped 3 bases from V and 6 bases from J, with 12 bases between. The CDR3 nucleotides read TGTGCCAGCAGTTTGAATGCCCCGAGCGAGCAGTACTTC. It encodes CASSLNAPSEQYF.

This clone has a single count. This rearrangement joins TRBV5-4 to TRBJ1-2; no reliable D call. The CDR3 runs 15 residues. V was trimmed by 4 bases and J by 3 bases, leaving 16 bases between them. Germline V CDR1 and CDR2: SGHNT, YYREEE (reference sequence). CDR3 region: CASSARPGEYYGYTF. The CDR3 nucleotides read TGTGCCAGCAGCGCCAGACCCGGGGAGTACTATGGCTACACCTTC. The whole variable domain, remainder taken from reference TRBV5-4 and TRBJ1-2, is ETGVTQSPTHLIKTRGQQVTLRCSSQSGHNTVSWYQQALGQGPQFIFQYYREEENGRGNFPPRFSGLQFPNYSSELNVNALELDDSALYLCASSARPGEYYGYTFGSGTRLTVV.

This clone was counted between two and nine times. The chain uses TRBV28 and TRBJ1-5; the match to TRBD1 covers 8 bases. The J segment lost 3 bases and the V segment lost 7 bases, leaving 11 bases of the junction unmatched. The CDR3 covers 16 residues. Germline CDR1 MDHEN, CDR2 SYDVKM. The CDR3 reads CASNGIGQGHNQPQHF. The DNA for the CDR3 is TGTGCCAGCAATGGGATCGGACAGGGCCACAATCAGCCCCAGCATTTT. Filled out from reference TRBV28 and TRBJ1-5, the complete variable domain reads DVKVTQSSRYLVKRTGEKVFLECVQDMDHENMFWYRQDPGLGLRLIYFSYDVKMKEKGDIPEGYSVSREKKERFSLILESASTNQTSMYLCASNGIGQGHNQPQHFGDGTRLSIL.

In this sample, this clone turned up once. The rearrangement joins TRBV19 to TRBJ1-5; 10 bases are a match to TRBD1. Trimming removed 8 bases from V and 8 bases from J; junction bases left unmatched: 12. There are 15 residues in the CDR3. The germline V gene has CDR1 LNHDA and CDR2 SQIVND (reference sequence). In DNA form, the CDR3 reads TGTGCCAGTGCGGATGGACAGGGGGATGCGAAGCCCCAGCATTTT. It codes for CASADGQGDAKPQHF.

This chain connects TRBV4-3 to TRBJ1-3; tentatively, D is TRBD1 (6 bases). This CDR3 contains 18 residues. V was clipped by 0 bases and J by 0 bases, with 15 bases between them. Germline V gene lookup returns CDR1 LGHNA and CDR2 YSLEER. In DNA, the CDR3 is TGCGCCAGCAGCCAAGATCGACAGGTTAGAAACTCTGGAAACACCATATATTTT. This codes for CASSQDRQVRNSGNTIYF.

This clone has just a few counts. CDR3: CASSLRTERGGYTF. The CDR3 region has the DNA TGTGCCAGCAGTTTACGGACAGAACGCGGCGGCTACACCTTC. The chain is built from TRBV28 and TRBJ1-2, with D possibly TRBD1 on 6 matching bases. Germline V gene lookup returns CDR1 MDHEN and CDR2 SYDVKM. The CDR3 loop spans 14 amino acids. The V and J ends lost 2 bases and 8 bases respectively, with 15 bases between them.

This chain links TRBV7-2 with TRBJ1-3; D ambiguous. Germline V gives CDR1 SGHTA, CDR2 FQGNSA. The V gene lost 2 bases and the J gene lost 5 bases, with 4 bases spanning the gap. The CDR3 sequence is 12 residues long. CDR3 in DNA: TGTGCCAGCAGCTTAAGCCGAAACACCATATATTTT. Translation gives CASSLSRNTIYF.

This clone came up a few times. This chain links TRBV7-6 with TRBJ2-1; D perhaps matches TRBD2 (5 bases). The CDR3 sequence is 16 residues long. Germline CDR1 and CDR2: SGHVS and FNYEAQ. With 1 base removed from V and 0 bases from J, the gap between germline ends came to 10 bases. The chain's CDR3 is CASSLVYGNSYNEQFF. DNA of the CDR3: TGTGCCAGCAGCTTAGTATACGGGAACTCCTACAATGAGCAGTTCTTC.

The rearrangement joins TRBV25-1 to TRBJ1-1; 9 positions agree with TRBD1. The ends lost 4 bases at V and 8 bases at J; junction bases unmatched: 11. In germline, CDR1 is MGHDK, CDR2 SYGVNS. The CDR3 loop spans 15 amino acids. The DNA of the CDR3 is TGTGCCAGCAGTGCCATGACAGGGGGGCTACCCGAAGCTTTCTTT. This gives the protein CASSAMTGGLPEAFF.

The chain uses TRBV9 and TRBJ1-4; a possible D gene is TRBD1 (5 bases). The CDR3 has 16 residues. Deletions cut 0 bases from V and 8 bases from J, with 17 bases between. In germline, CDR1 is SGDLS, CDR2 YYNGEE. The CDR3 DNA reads TGTGCCAGCAGCGTAGATGTAGTAGGCAGGGCAGAAAAACTGTTTTTT. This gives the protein CASSVDVVGRAEKLFF.

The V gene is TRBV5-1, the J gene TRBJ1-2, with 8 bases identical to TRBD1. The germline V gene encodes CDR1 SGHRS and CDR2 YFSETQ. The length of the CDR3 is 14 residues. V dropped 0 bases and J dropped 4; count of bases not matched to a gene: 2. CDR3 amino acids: CASSLGTGRYGYTF. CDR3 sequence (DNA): TGCGCCAGCAGCTTGGGGACAGGGCGCTATGGCTACACCTTC.

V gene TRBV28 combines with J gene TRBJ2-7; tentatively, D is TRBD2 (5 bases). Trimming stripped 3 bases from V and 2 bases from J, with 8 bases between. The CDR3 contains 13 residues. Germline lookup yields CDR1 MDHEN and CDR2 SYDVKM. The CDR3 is CASSFGVTYEQYF. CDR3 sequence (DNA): TGTGCCAGCAGTTTCGGGGTAACCTACGAGCAGTACTTC.

As DNA, the CDR3 is TGCGCCAGCAGCCGCGGACTCGCCTACGAGCAGTACTTC. Amino acid sequence: CASSRGLAYEQYF. The chain uses TRBV4-3 and TRBJ2-7, with D perhaps TRBD2 (5 bases). V was clipped by 4 bases and J by 2 bases, with 9 bases between them. The CDR3 contains 13 residues. The germline CDR1 and CDR2 sequences are LGHNA and YSLEER.

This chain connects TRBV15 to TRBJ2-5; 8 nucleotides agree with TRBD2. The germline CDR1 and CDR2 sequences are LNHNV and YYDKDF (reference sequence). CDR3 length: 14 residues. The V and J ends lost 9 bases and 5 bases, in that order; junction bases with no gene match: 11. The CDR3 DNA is TGTGCCACAGCCACGGGAGCGGGAGTTGAGACCCAGTACTTC. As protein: CATATGAGVETQYF.

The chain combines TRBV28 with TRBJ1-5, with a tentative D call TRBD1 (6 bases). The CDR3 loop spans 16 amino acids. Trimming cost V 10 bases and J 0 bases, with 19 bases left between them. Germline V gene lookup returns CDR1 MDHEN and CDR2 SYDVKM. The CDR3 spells CAIMRPTGVSNQPQHF. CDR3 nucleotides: TGTGCCATCATGCGGCCGACAGGAGTTAGCAATCAGCCCCAGCATTTT.

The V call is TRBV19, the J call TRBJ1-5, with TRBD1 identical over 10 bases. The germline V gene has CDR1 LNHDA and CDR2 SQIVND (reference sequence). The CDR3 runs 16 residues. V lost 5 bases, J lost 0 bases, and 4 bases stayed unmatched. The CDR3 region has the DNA TGTGCCAGTAGTGGGACAGGGGAAACTAGCAATCAGCCCCAGCATTTT. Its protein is CASSGTGETSNQPQHF.

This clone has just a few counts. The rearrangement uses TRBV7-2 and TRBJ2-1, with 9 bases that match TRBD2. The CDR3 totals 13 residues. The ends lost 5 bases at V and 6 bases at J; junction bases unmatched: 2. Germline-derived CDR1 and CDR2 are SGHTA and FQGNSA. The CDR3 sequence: CASSRGLANEQFF. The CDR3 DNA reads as TGTGCCAGCAGCAGGGGACTAGCCAATGAGCAGTTCTTC.

This CDR3 is CASSLSAGFHEQYF. CDR3 in DNA: TGTGCCAGCAGTTTATCGGCAGGGTTCCACGAGCAGTACTTC. The chain employs TRBV27 and TRBJ2-7; D perhaps matches TRBD1 (5 bases). The CDR3 length is 14 residues. The ends were cut back, 0 bases at V and 5 bases at J, with 11 bases in the middle. Germline lookup yields CDR1 MNHEY and CDR2 SMNVEV (reference sequence).

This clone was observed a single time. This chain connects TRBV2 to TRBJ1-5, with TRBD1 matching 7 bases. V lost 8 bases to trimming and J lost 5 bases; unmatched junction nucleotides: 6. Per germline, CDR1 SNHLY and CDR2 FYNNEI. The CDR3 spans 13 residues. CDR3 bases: TGTGCCAGCTATACAGGGGATGATCAGCCCCAGCATTTT. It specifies CASYTGDDQPQHF.

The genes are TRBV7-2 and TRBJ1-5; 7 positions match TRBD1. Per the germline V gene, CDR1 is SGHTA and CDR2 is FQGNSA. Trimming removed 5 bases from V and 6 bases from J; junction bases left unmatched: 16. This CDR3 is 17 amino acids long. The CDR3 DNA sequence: TGTGCCAGCAGCAAGAGAGGGGGACAGTTCGGCGGTCAGCCCCAGCATTTT. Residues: CASSKRGGQFGGQPQHF.

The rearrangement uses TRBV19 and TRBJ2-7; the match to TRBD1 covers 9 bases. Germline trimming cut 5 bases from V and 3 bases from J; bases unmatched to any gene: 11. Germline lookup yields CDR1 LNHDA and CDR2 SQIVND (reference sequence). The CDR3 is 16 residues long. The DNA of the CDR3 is TGTGCCAGTAGTGCCGGACAGGGGAGCGTCGGCTACGAGCAGTACTTC. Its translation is CASSAGQGSVGYEQYF.

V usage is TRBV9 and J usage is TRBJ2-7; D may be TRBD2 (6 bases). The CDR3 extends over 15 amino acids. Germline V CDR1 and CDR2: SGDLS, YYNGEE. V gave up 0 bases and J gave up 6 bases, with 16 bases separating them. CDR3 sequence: CASSVGSGLNLEQYF. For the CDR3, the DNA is TGTGCCAGCAGCGTAGGGAGCGGGCTAAACCTCGAGCAGTACTTC.

The CDR3, as DNA: TGCGCCAGCAGCCAAGCTGTATACTACGAGCAGTACTTC. Its protein product is CASSQAVYYEQYF. V is TRBV4-1 and J is TRBJ2-7; no reliable D call. The ends were cut back, 1 base at V and 3 bases at J, with 7 bases in the middle. CDR1 is MGHRA and CDR2 is YSYEKL in the germline V gene. CDR3 length: 13 residues.

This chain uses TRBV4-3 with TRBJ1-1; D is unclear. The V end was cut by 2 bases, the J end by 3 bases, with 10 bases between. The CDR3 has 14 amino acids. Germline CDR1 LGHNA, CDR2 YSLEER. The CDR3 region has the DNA TGCGCCAGCAGCCAAATCATCGGGGACACTGAAGCTTTCTTT. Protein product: CASSQIIGDTEAFF.

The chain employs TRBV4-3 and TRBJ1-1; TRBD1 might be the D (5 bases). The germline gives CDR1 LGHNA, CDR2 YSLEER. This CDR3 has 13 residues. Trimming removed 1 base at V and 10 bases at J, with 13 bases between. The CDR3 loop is CASSQVGGMAAFF. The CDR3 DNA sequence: TGCGCCAGCAGCCAAGTGGGGGGTATGGCAGCTTTCTTT.